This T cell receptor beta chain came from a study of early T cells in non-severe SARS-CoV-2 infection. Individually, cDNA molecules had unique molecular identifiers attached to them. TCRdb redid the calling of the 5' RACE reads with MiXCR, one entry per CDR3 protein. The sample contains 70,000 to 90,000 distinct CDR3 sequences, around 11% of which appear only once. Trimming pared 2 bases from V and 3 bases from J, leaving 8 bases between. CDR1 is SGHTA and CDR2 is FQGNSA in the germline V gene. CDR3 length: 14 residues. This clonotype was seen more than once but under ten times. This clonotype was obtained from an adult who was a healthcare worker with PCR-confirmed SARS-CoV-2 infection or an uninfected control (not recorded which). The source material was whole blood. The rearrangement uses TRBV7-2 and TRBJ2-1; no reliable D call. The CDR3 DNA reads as TGTGCCAGCAGCTTACGCCCCAACTACAATGAGCAGTTCTTC. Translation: CASSLRPNYNEQFF.